This entry is about one TCR beta chain. Its antigen is still unknown. According to the study, genomic DNA was the template for TCR beta VDJ and CDR3 profiling. TCRdb independently ran MiXCR on the reads; one entry per CDR3 protein. The table records roughly 220,000 distinct CDR3 sequences, around three fifths of them present only once. Patients included in sequencing had previously demonstrated CD8+CD57+ cell expansion by flow cytometry. This record comes from a study of CD8+CD57+ T cells in acquired aplastic anemia. Across the study: Sorted CD4+ plus CD8+ cells gave DNA averaging about 3.2 ug.

The study, taken as a whole, reports: Approximately 29 was the count of CD8+ CDR3 sequences that patients shared with controls.

V dropped 4 bases and J dropped 5; count of bases not matched to a gene: 3. The CDR3 has 13 amino acids. The germline V gene has CDR1 SNHLY and CDR2 FYNNEI. The sequenced sample was sorted CD4+, CD8+, or CD8+CD57+ T cells (not recorded which) from PBMCs. V gene TRBV2 combines with J gene TRBJ1-1, with 8 bases lining up with TRBD1. This clonotype was obtained from a human donor with aplastic anemia. The CDR3: CASSGQGRTEAFF. DNA of the CDR3: TGTGCCAGCAGTGGACAGGGGAGGACTGAAGCTTTCTTT.